Below, 29 T cell receptor beta chains from the same sample are listed, as sequenced in a study of T cell repertoires in cytomegalovirus infection. From the reads, TCRdb called clonotypes with MiXCR, one entry per CDR3 protein. The data show roughly 250,000 distinct CDR3 sequences, about 12% seen once. The sample was PBMCs. The receptor source for this set is a human donor in good health (CMV status not recorded). Some clones in this sample may be carry-over from other donors' samples.

This clonotype was observed a few times. The chain employs TRBV20-1 and TRBJ2-3; D not resolved. There are 12 residues in the CDR3. Germline V gives CDR1 DFQATT, CDR2 SNEGSKA (reference sequence). With 3 bases removed from V and 5 bases from J, the gap between germline ends came to 9 bases. CDR3 nucleotide sequence: TGCAGTGCTAGGTTATCTGAAGATACGCAGTATTTT. It codes for CSARLSEDTQYF.

This clonotype was found many times. V gene TRBV6-2 or TRBV6-3 combines with J gene TRBJ1-5; 11 bases line up with TRBD1. V shed 6 bases and J 2 bases; nucleotides not matched to a gene: 15. This CDR3 has 19 amino acids. Germline V lookup: CDR1 MNHEY, CDR2 SVGEGT. The CDR3 protein is CASSFRRDRGSIGNQPQHF. The CDR3 DNA reads as TGTGCCAGCAGCTTCCGACGGGACAGGGGGTCCATTGGCAATCAGCCCCAGCATTTT.

This clonotype was detected many times. The chain combines TRBV7-3 with TRBJ1-1, with TRBD1 matching over 8 bases. J gave up 4 bases and V 5 bases, and 3 bases lay outside the gene matches. The germline gives CDR1 SGHTA, CDR2 FQGTGA. This CDR3 contains 13 residues. CDR3 coding DNA: TGTGCCAGCAGCCAGGGACAGGCCACTGAAGCTTTCTTT. Protein product: CASSQGQATEAFF.

In DNA form, the CDR3 reads TGTGCCATCATGAGGGAAGGCAGCCAGTCCTACGAGCAGTACTTC. Translated: CAIMREGSQSYEQYF. The chain links TRBV10-3 to TRBJ2-7; D is perhaps TRBD2 (5 bases). Germline V gene sequence: CDR1 ENHRY, CDR2 SYGVKD. CDR3 size: 15 residues. V was shortened by 7 bases and J by 1 base, with 17 bases between the two germline ends.

This clonotype was seen more than once but under ten times. This chain uses TRBV7-2 with TRBJ2-2; D is undetermined. Germline V lookup: CDR1 SGHTA, CDR2 FQGNSA. V lost 8 bases to trimming and J lost 8 bases, with 12 bases between them. The CDR3 runs to 12 residues. The CDR3 DNA sequence: TGTGCCAGCGACCGGGCAAGGGGGGAGCTGTTTTTT. The encoded protein is CASDRARGELFF. The whole variable domain, filled in from reference TRBV7-2 and TRBJ2-2, reads GAGVSQSPSNKVTEKGKDVELRCDPISGHTALYWYRQSLGQGLEFLIYFQGNSAPDKSGLPSDRFSAERTGGSVSTLTIQRTQQEDSAVYLCASDRARGELFFGEGSRLTVL.

This rearrangement joins TRBV27 to TRBJ1-2, with D possibly matching TRBD1 (5 bases). The ends were cut back, 3 bases at V and 1 base at J, with 12 bases in the middle. This CDR3 spans 15 amino acids. Germline V gene sequence: CDR1 MNHEY, CDR2 SMNVEV (reference sequence). The CDR3 reads CASSFSGAYNYGYTF. CDR3 DNA sequence: TGTGCCAGCAGTTTCTCCGGGGCCTATAACTATGGCTACACCTTC.

This rearrangement joins TRBV4-1 to TRBJ1-5; 10 nucleotides match TRBD1. CDR1 MGHRA and CDR2 YSYEKL come from the germline V gene. CDR3 size: 19 residues. Germline trimming cut 3 bases from V and 0 bases from J; bases unmatched to any gene: 11. The CDR3 is CASSQPGTGVEYSNQPQHF. The CDR3 DNA reads TGCGCCAGCAGCCAGCCCGGGACAGGGGTTGAATATAGCAATCAGCCCCAGCATTTT.

The table lists this clonotype with many counts. The chain carries TRBV7-2 and TRBJ2-1; D is unresolved. V was pared by 1 base and J by 0 bases, with 16 bases between. CDR3 length equals 18 residues. The germline V gene encodes CDR1 SGHTA and CDR2 FQGNSA. The CDR3 loop reads CASSLVRSSALSYNEQFF. DNA of the CDR3: TGTGCCAGCAGCTTAGTTAGAAGTTCGGCACTCTCCTACAATGAGCAGTTCTTC.

The chain recombines TRBV6-1 with TRBJ1-2, with 7 bases matching TRBD1. After removal of 6 bases from V and 4 bases from J, the junction contained 11 bases not matched to a gene. The CDR3 spans 15 residues. Germline V gene data show CDR1 as MNHNS and CDR2 as SASEGT. The chain's CDR3 is CASSQGPGGSYGYTF. The CDR3 DNA reads as TGTGCCAGCAGCCAAGGGCCAGGGGGAAGCTATGGCTACACCTTC.

This clonotype was found many times. The V call is TRBV15, the J call TRBJ2-1, with D maybe TRBD2 (5 bases). The CDR3 covers 15 residues. CDR1 LNHNV and CDR2 YYDKDF come from the germline V gene (reference sequence). V gave up 1 base and J gave up 12 bases, with 19 bases separating them. In DNA form, the CDR3 reads TGTGCCACCAGCAGAGTCCTGGAGGCCCTCCGGGGGCAGTTCTTC. Residues: CATSRVLEALRGQFF. Based on the CDR3 plus reference TRBV15 and TRBJ2-1, the full variable domain is DAMVIQNPRYQVTQFGKPVTLSCSQTLNHNVMYWYQQKSSQAPKLLFHYYDKDFNNEADTPDNFQSRRPNTSFCFLDIRSPGLGDTAMYLCATSRVLEALRGQFFGPGTRLTVL.

This clonotype was detected ten times or more. The chain has TRBV6-2 or TRBV6-3 and TRBJ2-3; D is perhaps TRBD1 (6 bases). The CDR3 is 15 amino acids. V was shortened by 0 bases and J by 4 bases, with 11 bases between the two germline ends. Germline CDR1 is MNHEY and CDR2 is SVGEGT. CDR3 nucleotides: TGTGCCAGCAGTTACTCGTCCAGGGGTGCAGATACGCAGTATTTT. It yields the protein CASSYSSRGADTQYF.

This clonotype showed up just a few times. The chain is built from TRBV2 and TRBJ2-3; no reliable D call. CDR1 SNHLY and CDR2 FYNNEI come from the germline V gene. V shed 2 bases and J shed 2 bases, with 8 bases lying between them. The CDR3 is made up of 14 amino acids. DNA for the CDR3: TGTGCCAGCAGTGAATCTGGGTCCACAGATACGCAGTATTTT. Its protein is CASSESGSTDTQYF. The whole variable domain, remainder taken from reference TRBV2 and TRBJ2-3, is EPEVTQTPSHQVTQMGQEVILRCVPISNHLYFYWYRQILGQKVEFLVSFYNNEISEKSEIFDDQFSVERPDGSNFTLKIRSTKLEDSAMYFCASSESGSTDTQYFGPGTRLTVL.

This clonotype came up many times. J is TRBJ1-5 and V is TRBV7-2; D not certain. The germline CDR1 and CDR2 sequences are SGHTA and FQGNSA. The V and J ends lost 2 bases and 0 bases respectively, with 5 bases between them. This CDR3 region has 14 residues. CDR3 protein: CASSLQASNQPQHF. CDR3 in DNA: TGTGCCAGCAGCTTACAGGCTAGCAATCAGCCCCAGCATTTT.

The chain links TRBV14 to TRBJ2-1, with D possibly matching TRBD2 (7 bases). The V and J ends lost 4 bases and 9 bases respectively, with 16 bases between them. The CDR3 has 14 residues. From germline, CDR1 is SGHDN and CDR2 FVKESK. CDR3 amino acids: CASSRGGRGFEQFF. For the CDR3, the DNA is TGTGCCAGCAGCCGGGGAGGGAGGGGGTTTGAGCAGTTCTTC.

This clonotype was seen more than once but under ten times. The genes are TRBV20-1 and TRBJ1-1; the D gene is possibly TRBD1 (5 bases). Germline V gives CDR1 DFQATT, CDR2 SNEGSKA (reference sequence). The CDR3 has 12 residues. V lost 5 bases to trimming and J lost 0 bases, with 7 bases between them. Here the CDR3 DNA reads TGCAGTGCTGGGGGAGTGAACACTGAAGCTTTCTTT. Its translation is CSAGGVNTEAFF.

The CDR3 coding sequence is TGCAGCGTTGATCAGGGCGGGACAGATACGCAGTATTTT. It is translated as CSVDQGGTDTQYF. The V call is TRBV29-1, the J call TRBJ2-3; D might be TRBD1 or TRBD2, each matching 5 bases. The CDR3 spans 13 residues. V gave up 3 bases and J gave up 3 bases, with 10 bases separating them. CDR1 and CDR2 (germline): SQVTM, ANQGSEA.

There are a few counts of this clonotype. The chain combines TRBV9 with TRBJ2-7, with TRBD1 identical over 8 bases. CDR3 length equals 14 residues. Unmatched junction bases numbered 0, after V lost 0 bases and J lost 1 base. Germline loops: CDR1 SGDLS, CDR2 YYNGEE. CDR3 loop: CASSVGDRSYEQYF. In DNA form, the CDR3 reads TGTGCCAGCAGCGTAGGGGACAGGTCCTACGAGCAGTACTTC.

The chain joins TRBV28 to TRBJ1-2; D might be TRBD1 (6 bases). The V and J ends lost 4 bases and 4 bases respectively, with 13 bases between them. The CDR3 has 14 amino acids. The germline V gene has CDR1 MDHEN and CDR2 SYDVKM. CDR3 protein: CASSSGGAIYGYTF. For the CDR3, the DNA is TGTGCCAGCAGTTCGGGGGGGGCGATCTATGGCTACACCTTC.

This clonotype was recorded at least ten times. J is TRBJ2-1 and V is TRBV7-8; no definite D call. Per the germline V gene, CDR1 is SGHVS and CDR2 is FQNEAQ. The CDR3 runs to 11 residues. The V end was cut by 5 bases, the J end by 9 bases, with 8 bases between. The DNA of the CDR3 is TGTGCCAGCAGCCTCCCGGGTGAGCAGTTCTTC. Translating it yields CASSLPGEQFF.

About this clonotype itself: Given a much more abundant clone one base away, this may be a read error. The chain joins TRBV19 to TRBJ2-2; D is possibly TRBD1 (6 bases). Germline V lookup: CDR1 LNHDA, CDR2 SQIVND (reference sequence). V gave up 1 base and J gave up 4 bases, with 10 bases separating them. The CDR3 spans 15 residues. For the CDR3, the DNA is TGTGCCAGTAGTATAGTGGGGACAACCACCGGGGAGCTGTTTTTT. Translation gives CASSIVGTTTGELFF.

This clonotype was counted at least ten times. The rearrangement joins TRBV7-2 to TRBJ1-4; D is undetermined. Germline assignment: CDR1 SGHTA and CDR2 FQGNSA. Trimming stripped 5 bases from V and 8 bases from J, with 15 bases between. The CDR3 consists of 14 residues. CDR3 amino acids: CASSRGGVQEKLFF. The CDR3 DNA follows: TGTGCCAGCAGCCGCGGTGGAGTTCAGGAAAAACTGTTTTTT.

This clonotype was detected ten times or more. CDR3 nucleotide sequence: TGTGCCAGCAGTCGTAATTTGGAGACCCAGTACTTC. Its protein is CASSRNLETQYF. The V gene is TRBV7-2, the J gene TRBJ2-5; D ambiguous. The CDR3 is 12 amino acids. V shed 6 bases and J shed 5 bases, with 10 bases lying between them. CDR1 is SGHTA, CDR2 FQGNSA, per germline.

Many counts were recorded for this clonotype. The chain is built from TRBV28 and TRBJ2-1; tentatively, D is TRBD1 or TRBD2 (6 bases each). This CDR3 has 17 amino acids. The V and J ends lost 5 bases and 1 base respectively, with 18 bases between them. CDR1 is MDHEN and CDR2 is SYDVKM in the germline V gene. Here the CDR3 reads CASSTLLSGASYNEQFF. CDR3 coding DNA: TGTGCCAGCAGTACCCTATTGTCGGGGGCGTCCTACAATGAGCAGTTCTTC.

In its sample, this clonotype was seen many times. This chain connects TRBV7-2 to TRBJ1-5, with D possibly matching TRBD1 (5 bases). CDR1 is SGHTA, CDR2 FQGNSA, per germline. The CDR3 runs to 14 residues. The V end was cut by 4 bases, the J end by 2 bases, with 9 bases between. Here the CDR3 DNA reads TGTGCCAGCAGCTCTGACAGCCGCAATCAGCCCCAGCATTTT. This codes for CASSSDSRNQPQHF.

The chain recombines TRBV28 with TRBJ1-4; tentatively, D is TRBD1 (6 bases). The V and J ends lost 6 bases and 4 bases respectively, with 21 bases between them. The CDR3 is 17 residues long. The germline gives CDR1 MDHEN, CDR2 SYDVKM. In nucleotides, the CDR3 is TGTGCCAGCAGGGCCTTTGGGGGGGGCCTCCTTAATGAAAAACTGTTTTTT. This translates into CASRAFGGGLLNEKLFF.

The chain joins TRBV29-1 to TRBJ2-5, with TRBD1 matching 7 bases. V shed 4 bases and J 5 bases; nucleotides not matched to a gene: 4. This CDR3 comprises 12 residues. Germline CDR1 SQVTM, CDR2 ANQGSEA. The CDR3, as DNA: TGCAGCGTTGGAGGGGGCCGGGAGACCCAGTACTTC. The encoded protein is CSVGGGRETQYF.

This clonotype was found many times. The V call is TRBV6-4, the J call TRBJ1-2; TRBD1 matches 8 bases. From germline, CDR1 is MRHNA and CDR2 SNTAGT. The length of the CDR3 is 16 residues. V shed 5 bases, J shed 3 bases, and the junction held 11 bases outside the gene matches. CDR3 protein: CASSPNGQGGDYGYTF. The CDR3 DNA reads TGTGCCAGCAGTCCGAACGGACAGGGCGGCGACTATGGCTACACCTTC.

This clonotype was seen many times. The V gene is TRBV7-9, the J gene TRBJ1-5; 8 bases are a match to TRBD1. Per the germline V gene, CDR1 is SEHNR and CDR2 is FQNEAQ (reference sequence). The junction had 6 bases not matched to a gene; V was cut back by 1 base and J by 4 bases. This CDR3 spans 16 amino acids. The CDR3 spells CASSLDPTGGNQPQHF. CDR3 bases: TGTGCCAGCAGCTTAGACCCAACAGGGGGAAATCAGCCCCAGCATTTT.

Points on this clonotype: A much larger clone differs by one base, so this may be a read error. The chain carries TRBV7-2 and TRBJ2-7; TRBD1 agrees at 10 bases. Germline V gives CDR1 SGHTA, CDR2 FQGNSA. With V trimmed by 5 bases and J by 5 bases, 9 bases remained unmatched. This CDR3 region has 15 residues. The CDR3 region has the DNA TGTGCCAGCAGCATGCCGGGACAGGGGCGCCACGAGCAGTACTTC. Protein sequence: CASSMPGQGRHEQYF.